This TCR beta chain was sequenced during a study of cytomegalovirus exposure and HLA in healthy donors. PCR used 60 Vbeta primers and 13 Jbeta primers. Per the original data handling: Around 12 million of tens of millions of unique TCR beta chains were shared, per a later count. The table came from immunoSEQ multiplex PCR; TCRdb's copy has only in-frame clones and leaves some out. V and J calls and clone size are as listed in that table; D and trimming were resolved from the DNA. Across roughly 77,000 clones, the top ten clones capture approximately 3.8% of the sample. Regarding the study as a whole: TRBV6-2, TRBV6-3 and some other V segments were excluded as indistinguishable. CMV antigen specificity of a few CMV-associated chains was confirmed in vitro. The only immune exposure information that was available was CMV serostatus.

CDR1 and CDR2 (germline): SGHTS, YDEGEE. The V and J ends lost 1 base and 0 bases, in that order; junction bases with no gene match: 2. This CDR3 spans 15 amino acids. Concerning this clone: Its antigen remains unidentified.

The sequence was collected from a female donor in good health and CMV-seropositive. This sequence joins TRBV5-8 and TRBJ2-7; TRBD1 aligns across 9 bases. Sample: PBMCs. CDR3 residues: CASSLRGQGSYEQYF. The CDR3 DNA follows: TGTGCCAGCAGCTTGAGGGGACAGGGCTCCTACGAGCAGTACTTC. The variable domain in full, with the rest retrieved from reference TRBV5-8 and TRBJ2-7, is EAGVTQSPTHLIKTRGQQATLRCSPISGHTSVYWYQQALGLGLQFLLWYDEGEERNRGNFPPRFSGRQFPNYSSELNVNALELEDSALYLCASSLRGQGSYEQYFGPGTRLTVT.